One sample yielded the 26 T cell receptor beta chains listed below, sequenced in a study of patients and donors after allogeneic stem cell transplantation. TCRdb re-called the RT-PCR reads through MiXCR, storing one row per CDR3 protein. The sample lists almost 90,000 distinct CDR3 sequences; roughly 5.1% were seen once. Sequenced sample: blood, either unsorted or a sorted T cell fraction (not recorded which). Receptors originate from a human donor who was either an allogeneic HSCT recipient or a stem cell or donor lymphocyte infusion donor (not recorded which). It is not recorded whose cells these are; they may come from a transplant donor.

This clonotype was seen many times. CDR3 DNA sequence: TGTGCCAGCAGGGGGACAGGGAGGGACTATGGCTACACCTTC. Translation gives CASRGTGRDYGYTF. The rearrangement joins TRBV6-1 to TRBJ1-2, with 9 bases lining up with TRBD1. The V gene end was trimmed by 6 bases and the J gene end by 3 bases; junction bases not matched to a gene: 5. Germline V lookup: CDR1 MNHNS, CDR2 SASEGT. CDR3 length: 14 amino acids.

Many counts were recorded for this clonotype. This chain links TRBV3-1 with TRBJ2-7; TRBD2 is a possible D gene (5 bases). The V end was cut by 1 base, the J end by 5 bases, with 18 bases between. Germline values: CDR1 LGHDT, CDR2 YNNKEL (reference sequence). There are 16 residues in the CDR3. The CDR3 nucleotides are TGTGCCAGCAGCCAAGTGAGGGAAAGAGGGTCCCACGAGCAGTACTTC. Protein product: CASSQVRERGSHEQYF.

This clonotype was counted ten times or more. The V gene is TRBV30, the J gene TRBJ1-4; D call uncertain. Per germline, CDR1 GTSNPN and CDR2 SVGIG (reference sequence). This CDR3 comprises 15 residues. Trimming cost V 0 bases and J 0 bases, with 8 bases left between them. The CDR3 DNA follows: TGTGCCTGGAGTGTACTCGGGACAACTAATGAAAAACTGTTTTTT. Protein: CAWSVLGTTNEKLFF.

The rearrangement joins TRBV4-2 to TRBJ2-1; 10 nucleotides align to TRBD2. The CDR3 sequence is 17 residues long. CDR1 and CDR2 (germline): LGHNA, YNFKEQ. The ends lost 0 bases at V and 4 bases at J; junction bases unmatched: 6. CDR3 sequence: CASSQDLVTSGYNEQFF. The CDR3 DNA is TGTGCCAGCAGCCAAGATCTTGTGACTAGCGGGTACAATGAGCAGTTCTTC.

A remark on this clonotype: This may arise from a read error, as a much more abundant clone is one base away. The rearrangement uses TRBV4-2 and TRBJ2-7, with 9 bases fitting TRBD2. Germline CDR1 and CDR2: LGHNA and YNFKEQ. The length of the CDR3 is 15 residues. CDR3 sequence (DNA): TGTGCCAGCATCCAAGATAGCGGGAGCTCCTACGAGCAGTACTTC. Protein sequence: CASIQDSGSSYEQYF.

In this sample, this clonotype turned up many times. The chain uses TRBV27 and TRBJ2-1; perhaps D is TRBD1 or TRBD2 (5 bases each). CDR1 is MNHEY, CDR2 SMNVEV, per germline (reference sequence). This CDR3 contains 16 residues. The V end was cut by 4 bases, the J end by 7 bases, with 20 bases between. CDR3 residues: CASSYSGLGRENEQFF. The CDR3 DNA reads as TGTGCCAGCAGTTATTCGGGGCTAGGCAGGGAGAATGAGCAGTTCTTC.

This clonotype is labeled medium-sized (0.01 to 0.1%). V gene TRBV12-3 or TRBV12-4 combines with J gene TRBJ2-7, with 7 bases aligning to TRBD1. Losses at the gene ends were 6 bases for V and 0 bases for J; bases not matched to a gene: 5. There are 14 residues in the CDR3. The CDR3 DNA sequence: TGTGCCAGCAGCCTGGGACAGCCCTCCTACGAGCAGTACTTC. Translated, it gives CASSLGQPSYEQYF.

This clonotype was seen repeatedly, ten times or more. V is TRBV7-3 and J is TRBJ1-1; no clear D. V was shortened by 4 bases and J by 1 base, with 4 bases between the two germline ends. Germline-derived CDR1 and CDR2 are SGHTA and FQGTGA. CDR3 length equals 12 residues. CDR3 in DNA: TGTGCCAGCAGCTCACGGAACACTGAAGCTTTCTTT. Translated, it gives CASSSRNTEAFF.

This clonotype was picked up many times. The chain is built from TRBV12-3 or TRBV12-4 and TRBJ1-5; D gene ambiguous. The CDR3 totals 15 residues. V shed 7 bases and J shed 1 base, with 14 bases lying between them. Here the CDR3 DNA reads TGTGCCAGCACTCTCGGAGAGGGAAGCAATCAGCCCCAGCATTTT. This gives the protein CASTLGEGSNQPQHF.

The gene calls are TRBV9 and TRBJ2-1, with D unclear. The germline V and J ends were trimmed by 0 bases and 4 bases, with 2 bases remaining between them. From germline, CDR1 is SGDLS and CDR2 YYNGEE. The CDR3 runs 12 residues. CDR3 bases: TGTGCCAGCAGCGTAGGGTACAATGAGCAGTTCTTC. It specifies CASSVGYNEQFF.

In this sample, this clonotype turned up many times. This sequence joins TRBV20-1 and TRBJ2-1; 13 bases are shared with TRBD2. Trimming removed 3 bases from V and 7 bases from J; junction bases left unmatched: 3. Germline loops: CDR1 DFQATT, CDR2 SNEGSKA (reference sequence). The CDR3 sequence is 14 residues long. The DNA of the CDR3 is TGCAGTGCTAGGTGGACTAGCGGGAGAAATGAGCAGTTCTTC. Amino acid sequence: CSARWTSGRNEQFF.

This clonotype was recorded at least ten times. The genes are TRBV7-9 and TRBJ2-5; 11 bases are shared with TRBD1. V lost 5 bases, J lost 6 bases, and 8 bases stayed unmatched. Germline CDR1 reads SEHNR; CDR2 reads FQNEAQ (reference sequence). The CDR3 is 15 residues long. The CDR3 DNA is TGTGCCAGCAGCCCCCTCGGACAGGGGGCAAAGACCCAGTACTTC. This gives the protein CASSPLGQGAKTQYF.

V and J are TRBV3-1 and TRBJ1-4; a possible D gene is TRBD1 (6 bases). V lost 7 bases and J 3 bases, leaving 12 bases between the germline ends. The CDR3 runs to 14 residues. Looked up from germline, CDR1 is LGHDT and CDR2 is YNNKEL (reference sequence). CDR3 in amino acids: CASTLGGPNEKLFF. The CDR3 DNA sequence: TGTGCCAGCACCCTAGGGGGTCCTAATGAAAAACTGTTTTTT.

The chain carries TRBV18 and TRBJ1-6; D is ambiguous. Germline loops: CDR1 KGHSH, CDR2 LQKENI. The CDR3 extends over 15 amino acids. V lost 3 bases and J lost 8, with 14 bases in between. The CDR3 region has the DNA TGTGCCAGCTCACCCGAACTTGTGGGGTATTCACCCCTCCACTTT. Translating it yields CASSPELVGYSPLHF.

The chain recombines TRBV19 with TRBJ1-2; maybe TRBD1 (5 bases). Germline CDR1 and CDR2: LNHDA and SQIVND (reference sequence). The CDR3 is 13 residues long. V lost 6 bases and J 3 bases, leaving 11 bases between the germline ends. The CDR3 DNA is TGTGCCAGTAGGACGGAAGGGGACTATGGCTACACCTTC. Translated, it gives CASRTEGDYGYTF.

This clonotype was counted at least ten times. The chain employs TRBV20-1 and TRBJ2-3, with TRBD2 identical over 10 bases. V shed 4 bases, J shed 9 bases, and the junction held 10 bases outside the gene matches. This CDR3 comprises 14 residues. Per germline, CDR1 DFQATT and CDR2 SNEGSKA (reference sequence). CDR3 nucleotides: TGCAGTGCTACCAGCGGGAGGGCCCTGGAGACGCAGTATTTT. This sequence encodes CSATSGRALETQYF.

This clonotype has a count of ten or more. The chain joins TRBV20-1 to TRBJ1-1; tentative D call: TRBD1 (6 bases). This CDR3 has 14 amino acids. CDR1 and CDR2 (germline): DFQATT, SNEGSKA (reference sequence). The ends were cut back, 4 bases at V and 6 bases at J, with 18 bases in the middle. CDR3: CSATQGLTYPEAFF. The DNA of the CDR3 is TGCAGTGCTACGCAGGGGCTCACGTACCCTGAAGCTTTCTTT.

This clonotype showed up many times. The V and J genes are TRBV20-1 and TRBJ2-5; 15 nucleotides match TRBD2. Germline CDR1 and CDR2: DFQATT and SNEGSKA (reference sequence). The ends lost 6 bases at V and 7 bases at J; junction bases unmatched: 12. The CDR3 runs to 16 residues. This CDR3 is CSAPGTSGGRSWTQYF. CDR3 sequence (DNA): TGCAGTGCCCCAGGGACTAGCGGGGGGCGGTCTTGGACCCAGTACTTC.

By frequency in the sample, this clonotype is medium-sized (0.01 to 0.1%). The chain is built from TRBV20-1 and TRBJ2-7; TRBD1 or TRBD2 may be the D gene (5 bases each). V was pared by 5 bases and J by 3 bases, with 17 bases between. The CDR3 runs to 14 residues. Germline assignment: CDR1 DFQATT and CDR2 SNEGSKA (reference sequence). The CDR3 is CSAPGTTDLYEQYF. The CDR3, as DNA: TGCAGTGCTCCCGGGACCACGGACCTCTACGAGCAGTACTTC.

At least ten counts were recorded for this clonotype. This chain joins TRBV12-3 or TRBV12-4 and TRBJ2-3; D possibly corresponds to TRBD2 (6 bases). Trimming took off 3 bases at V and 0 bases at J, with 16 bases between the two ends. The length of the CDR3 is 17 residues. CDR3 sequence reads: CASSFPLGGASTDTQYF. CDR3 sequence (DNA): TGTGCCAGCAGTTTCCCCCTCGGGGGAGCCAGCACAGATACGCAGTATTTT.

This clonotype has ten or more counts. CDR3 region: CASSYSGLLSASSYNEQFF. The CDR3 nucleotides are TGTGCCAGCAGTTACAGCGGGTTATTAAGCGCCAGCTCCTACAATGAGCAGTTCTTC. The chain combines TRBV6-2 or TRBV6-3 with TRBJ2-1, with D perhaps TRBD2 (6 bases). V shed 2 bases and J shed 0 bases, with 20 bases lying between them. The CDR3 is made up of 19 amino acids. Germline-derived CDR1 and CDR2 are MNHEY and SVGEGT.

This clonotype was observed at least ten times. V usage is TRBV12-3 or TRBV12-4 and J usage is TRBJ1-4; D is undetermined. The CDR3 is 15 amino acids. The ends were cut back, 6 bases at V and 2 bases at J, with 13 bases in the middle. The CDR3 bases are TGTGCCAGCAGCCCAGGACTGAGCACTAATGAAAAACTGTTTTTT. Translated: CASSPGLSTNEKLFF.

Ten or more counts support this clonotype. The V call is TRBV12-3 or TRBV12-4, the J call TRBJ2-2; D remains unclear. The CDR3 contains 12 residues. Trimming left V 5 bases short and J 4 bases short, with 5 bases between. This CDR3 is CASSKGTGELFF. DNA for the CDR3: TGTGCCAGCAGTAAGGGCACCGGGGAGCTGTTTTTT.

This clonotype was seen many times. The chain joins TRBV25-1 to TRBJ2-5, with TRBD1 identical over 8 bases. The J segment lost 5 bases and the V segment lost 10 bases, leaving 15 bases of the junction unmatched. Germline CDR1 is MGHDK and CDR2 is SYGVNS. The CDR3 contains 15 residues. CDR3 sequence (DNA): TGTGCCACCAGGGAAAACCAAGGACAGGGCGAGACCCAGTACTTC. Translation gives CATRENQGQGETQYF.

This chain's CDR3 is CASSLSQTGTRALHF. The CDR3 DNA reads TGTGCCAGCAGCTTAAGCCAAACTGGTACAAGGGCCCTCCACTTT. The rearrangement links TRBV7-9 to TRBJ1-6; D call uncertain. CDR3 length: 15 residues. The germline CDR1 and CDR2 sequences are SEHNR and FQNEAQ (reference sequence). V lost 2 bases, J lost 14 bases, and 19 bases lay in between.

Many counts were recorded for this clonotype. The chain recombines TRBV12-3 or TRBV12-4 with TRBJ2-3; 10 nucleotides match TRBD2. The CDR3 is made up of 18 amino acids. Germline trimming cut 2 bases from V and 2 bases from J; bases unmatched to any gene: 10. This chain's CDR3 is CASSLRAMLAGDTDTQYF. In DNA form, the CDR3 reads TGTGCCAGCAGTTTAAGGGCCATGCTAGCGGGGGACACAGATACGCAGTATTTT.